This T cell receptor beta chain was found in a study of blood T cell repertoires in COVID-19. Study-level information: Samples of COVID-19 (acute and convalescent) were obtained from the United States, Italy and Spain. PBMCs, B-cell-depleted T cells, or T cells provided the cDNA or gDNA that made up the material.

The length of the CDR3 is 14 residues. Germline lookup yields CDR1 LGHDT and CDR2 YNNKEL (reference sequence). The V end was cut by 7 bases, the J end by 7 bases, with 16 bases between. Measured with immunoSEQ multiplex PCR; TCRdb has only the in-frame clones, and not every one. The sample lists 25,000 to 35,000 clones, around 88% seen once, with approximately 24% in the top ten. This rearrangement joins TRBV3-1 (or the pseudogene TRBV3-2) to TRBJ2-2; D is perhaps TRBD2 (7 bases). The sample comprised peripheral blood. The receptor was isolated from a human donor in a cohort sampled during active COVID-19. CDR3 sequence: CASTPGGGGGELFF. The CDR3 nucleotides read TGTGCCAGCACCCCCGGCGGGGGCGGCGGGGAGCTGTTTTTT.